These 25 T cell receptor beta chains originate from one sample sequenced in a study of tumor-infiltrating lymphocytes in localized non-small cell lung cancer. The protocol was immunoSEQ multiplex PCR, while the TCRdb copy is restricted to in-frame clones and leaves out a portion. The data hold fewer than 13,000 clones, with 63% observed a single time. Sequencing was done on a sample of lung tumor tissue. The receptors were sampled from a human donor with non-small cell lung cancer.

The chain uses TRBV7-9 and TRBJ2-5, with D hard to call. CDR1 and CDR2 from the germline V gene are SEHNR and FQNEAQ (reference sequence). The CDR3 spans 12 residues. V dropped 3 bases and J dropped 14 bases, with 16 bases sitting between them. The CDR3 spells CASSFRLGQTYF. The CDR3 DNA reads as TGTGCCAGCAGCTTCAGACTCGGCCAGACCTACTTC.

The chain has TRBV12-5 and TRBJ1-1, with 10 nucleotides matching TRBD1. CDR1 LGHNT and CDR2 FRNRAP come from the germline V gene. CDR3 size: 16 residues. Germline trimming cut 2 bases from V and 1 base from J; bases unmatched to any gene: 4. The chain's CDR3 is CASGLSTGGRNTEAFF. The CDR3 DNA is TGTGCTAGTGGTTTGTCGACAGGGGGCAGGAACACTGAAGCTTTCTTT.

V and J are TRBV7-9 and TRBJ2-3; 9 nucleotides agree with TRBD1. This CDR3 spans 15 amino acids. Germline V gene lookup returns CDR1 SEHNR and CDR2 FQNEAQ (reference sequence). J was trimmed by 6 bases and V by 2 bases; bases with no gene match: 6. CDR3 in amino acids: CASSLLGTGSDTQYF. CDR3 sequence (DNA): TGTGCCAGCAGCTTACTCGGGACAGGGTCTGATACGCAGTATTTT.

This clone was counted between two and nine times. The V gene is TRBV11-2, the J gene TRBJ2-6; perhaps TRBD2 as D (7 bases). The germline gives CDR1 SGHAT, CDR2 FQNNGV. Trimming removed 5 bases at V and 2 bases at J, with 13 bases between. This CDR3 is 16 amino acids long. In nucleotides, the CDR3 is TGTGCCAGCAGCCCTCGAGGGGGGGCTGGGGCCAACGTCCTGACTTTC. It specifies CASSPRGGAGANVLTF. The full variable domain, with the rest looked up from reference TRBV11-2 and TRBJ2-6, is EAGVAQSPRYKIIEKRQSVAFWCNPISGHATLYWYQQILGQGPKLLIQFQNNGVVDDSQLPKDRFSAERLKGVDSTLKIQPAKLEDSAVYLCASSPRGGAGANVLTFGAGSRLTVL.

This clone was counted only a few times. The chain couples TRBV29-1 to TRBJ2-4; D gene ambiguous. CDR1 is SQVTM, CDR2 ANQGSEA, per germline. The CDR3 length is 11 residues. Deletions cut 4 bases from V and 6 bases from J, with 7 bases between. CDR3: CSVVEANIQYF. For the CDR3, the DNA is TGCAGCGTTGTCGAAGCAAACATTCAGTACTTC. The full variable domain, rest sourced from reference TRBV29-1 and TRBJ2-4, is SAVISQKPSRDICQRGTSLTIQCQVDSQVTMMFWYRQQPGQSLTLIATANQGSEATYESGFVIDKFPISRPNLTFSTLTVSNMSPEDSSIYLCSVVEANIQYFGAGTRLSVL.

This clone was detected a few times. CDR3 DNA sequence: TGTGCCAGCAGTGAATGGGGAATTGGTGGCTACACCTTC. Encoded protein: CASSEWGIGGYTF. V gene TRBV2 combines with J gene TRBJ1-2; D ambiguous. The CDR3 covers 13 residues. V lost 2 bases, J lost 7 bases, and 11 bases lay in between. Germline CDR1 and CDR2: SNHLY and FYNNEI.

This clone is categorized as medium-sized. The chain carries TRBV30 and TRBJ1-4; D is perhaps TRBD1 (5 bases). The V gene lost 3 bases and the J gene lost 8 bases, with 13 bases spanning the gap. Germline CDR1 is GTSNPN and CDR2 is SVGIG (reference sequence). This CDR3 region has 13 residues. CDR3 residues: CAWRIRGREKLFF. For the CDR3, the DNA is TGTGCCTGGAGAATTAGGGGTCGCGAAAAACTGTTTTTT.

In its sample, this clone was seen a few times. This chain joins TRBV27 and TRBJ1-1, with TRBD1 as a possible D gene (6 bases). The ends were cut back, 4 bases at V and 1 base at J, with 7 bases in the middle. CDR1 is MNHEY, CDR2 SMNVEV, per germline (reference sequence). This CDR3 comprises 13 residues. CDR3 in amino acids: CASSWTENTEAFF. The CDR3 DNA is TGTGCCAGCAGTTGGACAGAGAACACTGAAGCTTTCTTT.

This clone was counted a few times. J is TRBJ2-7 and V is TRBV4-3; a weak D match, TRBD2 (6 bases). This CDR3 region has 14 residues. Trimming removed 1 base from V and 12 bases from J, with 19 bases in between. The germline gives CDR1 LGHNA, CDR2 YSLEER. This chain's CDR3 is CASSQVVSGDWRYF. The CDR3 region has the DNA TGCGCCAGCAGCCAAGTTGTTTCGGGGGATTGGAGGTACTTC.

The V gene is TRBV7-9, the J gene TRBJ2-7; D remains unclear. Germline V gene sequence: CDR1 SEHNR, CDR2 FQNEAQ (reference sequence). The V end lost 2 bases, the J end lost 1 base, and 15 bases lay between the germline ends. The CDR3 spans 16 residues. CDR3 nucleotides: TGTGCCAGCAGCTTAATGGTATGGGCTAGTTCCTACGAGCAGTACTTC. Amino acid sequence: CASSLMVWASSYEQYF.

This rearrangement joins TRBV11-2 to TRBJ2-5; D is unclear. CDR1 is SGHAT and CDR2 is FQNNGV in the germline V gene. This CDR3 spans 12 amino acids. V was cut by 6 bases and J by 5 bases, with 10 bases left in between. The CDR3 region is CASSRTRETQYF. Here the CDR3 DNA reads TGTGCCAGCAGTAGAACCCGGGAGACCCAGTACTTC. The whole variable domain, remainder taken from reference TRBV11-2 and TRBJ2-5, is EAGVAQSPRYKIIEKRQSVAFWCNPISGHATLYWYQQILGQGPKLLIQFQNNGVVDDSQLPKDRFSAERLKGVDSTLKIQPAKLEDSAVYLCASSRTRETQYFGPGTRLLVL.

The chain joins TRBV7-9 to TRBJ1-3, with 7 positions matching TRBD1. Germline V gene sequence: CDR1 SEHNR, CDR2 FQNEAQ (reference sequence). The trim removed 5 bases at V and 1 base at J, leaving 2 bases unmatched. The CDR3 sequence is 14 residues long. The CDR3 region is CASSIQGSGNTIYF. CDR3 DNA sequence: TGTGCCAGCAGCATACAGGGGTCTGGAAACACCATATATTTT.

This chain links TRBV11-3 with TRBJ2-7, with 8 bases aligning to TRBD1. Germline V CDR1 and CDR2: SGHNT, YENEEA. Trimming removed 5 bases from V and 3 bases from J; junction bases left unmatched: 3. This CDR3 comprises 13 residues. CDR3 sequence reads: CASSIGTGYEQYF. In DNA form, the CDR3 reads TGTGCCAGCAGCATTGGGACAGGCTACGAGCAGTACTTC.

The chain links TRBV18 to TRBJ1-2; D not resolved. V was pared by 6 bases and J by 2 bases, with 10 bases between. The CDR3 totals 13 residues. Germline-derived CDR1 and CDR2 are KGHSH and LQKENI. The CDR3 nucleotides read TGTGCCAGCTCGCCAGGAGAAAACTATGGCTACACCTTC. Its translation: CASSPGENYGYTF.

This clone has a handful of counts. This chain uses TRBV19 with TRBJ1-2, with 8 bases that match TRBD1. The trim removed 7 bases at V and 7 bases at J, leaving 8 bases unmatched. From germline, CDR1 is LNHDA and CDR2 SQIVND (reference sequence). This CDR3 is 13 amino acids long. The CDR3 nucleotides are TGTGCCAGTACTGCGACAGGGGTGATTGGCTACACCTTC. It specifies CASTATGVIGYTF.

This chain joins TRBV7-2 and TRBJ1-2; 7 nucleotides line up with TRBD1. The CDR3 runs 15 residues. Looked up from germline, CDR1 is SGHTA and CDR2 is FQGNSA. Trimming at V came to 5 bases and at J to 4 bases, leaving 10 bases not matched to a gene. Here the CDR3 reads CASSTRQGGIYGYTF. The CDR3 DNA is TGTGCCAGCAGCACCAGACAGGGAGGGATCTATGGCTACACCTTC.

The rearrangement uses TRBV10-2 and TRBJ1-2; TRBD1 aligns across 12 bases. The V and J ends lost 2 bases and 7 bases, in that order; junction bases with no gene match: 8. Per germline, CDR1 WSHSY and CDR2 SAAADI. The CDR3 loop spans 16 amino acids. The CDR3 sequence: CASSEPRGQGAGGYTF. The CDR3 nucleotides read TGCGCCAGCAGTGAGCCTCGGGGACAGGGGGCGGGTGGCTACACCTTC.

This clone was picked up a small number of times. The chain uses TRBV7-9 and TRBJ1-1; 8 bases map to TRBD1. J gave up 8 bases and V 4 bases, and 3 bases lay outside the gene matches. This CDR3 is 12 amino acids long. Germline V gene data show CDR1 as SEHNR and CDR2 as FQNEAQ (reference sequence). CDR3 in DNA: TGTGCCAGCAGCTCAGGGGGCATAGAAGCTTTCTTT. Its protein is CASSSGGIEAFF.

DNA for the CDR3: TGCAGCGTTGATAAACAGGGGGCAGCAGATACGCAGTATTTT. This translates into CSVDKQGAADTQYF. This chain connects TRBV29-1 to TRBJ2-3; TRBD1 agrees at 9 bases. V lost 3 bases, J lost 4 bases, and 5 bases stayed unmatched. The germline V gene encodes CDR1 SQVTM and CDR2 ANQGSEA. The CDR3 spans 14 residues.

This clone occurred a few times. The chain employs TRBV6-5 and TRBJ1-5; no reliable D call. The CDR3 is made up of 13 amino acids. The V gene lost 4 bases and the J gene lost 0 bases, with 4 bases spanning the gap. Germline loops: CDR1 MNHEY, CDR2 SVGAGI. CDR3 sequence reads: CASSSHSNQPQHF. The CDR3 nucleotides read TGTGCCAGCAGTTCACATAGCAATCAGCCCCAGCATTTT.

The chain is built from TRBV14 and TRBJ1-2; D gene unclear. The germline V and J ends were trimmed by 1 base and 5 bases, with 5 bases remaining between them. CDR3 size: 12 residues. CDR1 and CDR2 from the germline V gene are SGHDN and FVKESK. The CDR3: CASSQARYGYTF. The CDR3 DNA sequence: TGTGCCAGCAGCCAAGCCCGGTATGGCTACACCTTC.

The chain couples TRBV7-2 to TRBJ2-1; weak D call: TRBD2 (6 bases). CDR1 SGHTA and CDR2 FQGNSA come from the germline V gene. There are 14 residues in the CDR3. Trimming left V 5 bases short and J 4 bases short, with 12 bases between. The CDR3 DNA is TGTGCCAGCAGCAGCCAAGGAGGGTACAATGAGCAGTTCTTC. Amino acid sequence: CASSSQGGYNEQFF.

The chain has TRBV6-5 and TRBJ1-1; D not resolved. With 2 bases removed from V and 0 bases from J, the gap between germline ends came to 13 bases. CDR3 length: 16 amino acids. Germline lookup yields CDR1 MNHEY and CDR2 SVGAGI. The CDR3 loop reads CASSYTPPTLNTEAFF. The CDR3 DNA reads as TGTGCCAGCAGTTACACACCTCCTACCTTGAACACTGAAGCTTTCTTT.

The V and J genes are TRBV6-5 and TRBJ1-2; D perhaps matches TRBD1 (5 bases). The CDR3 is 15 residues long. CDR1 and CDR2 (germline): MNHEY, SVGAGI. Trimming took 5 bases from V and 4 from J, leaving 17 bases between them. CDR3 sequence (DNA): TGTGCCAGCAGTGGCGGGTTTGGGGCAGGCTATGGCTACACCTTC. Its protein is CASSGGFGAGYGYTF.

This clone has just a few counts. The J gene is TRBJ2-5, the V gene TRBV6-6; 8 bases match TRBD1. The germline gives CDR1 MNHNY, CDR2 SVGAGI (reference sequence). J gave up 1 base and V 5 bases, and 9 bases lay outside the gene matches. CDR3 length equals 16 residues. The CDR3 reads CASSRTGTGTQETQYF. CDR3 bases: TGTGCCAGCAGTCGGACAGGGACGGGGACCCAAGAGACCCAGTACTTC.